These T cell receptor beta chains were read from a single sample in a study of CD8+CD57+ T cells in acquired aplastic anemia. TCRdb reprocessed the reads with MiXCR, giving one entry per CDR3 protein. The sample consists of 80,000 or so distinct CDR3 sequences, under 50% of them appearing once. The sample taken for sequencing was sorted CD4+, CD8+, or CD8+CD57+ T cells (not recorded which) from PBMCs. These receptors were collected from a human donor in good health, serving as a control. Both conserved end residues are part of each CDR3. The D gene is left open where the match is weak. The size entry is marked missing in some rows and otherwise reads once, few, many or a size class.

CAVASGEESGANVLTF	TGTGCCGTAGCCAGCGGGGAGGAATCTGGGGCCAACGTCCTGACTTTC	TRBV15	NA	TRBD2	TRBJ2-6
CASSLQFGGLNEQFF	TGTGCCAGCAGTTTGCAGTTCGGGGGATTAAATGAGCAGTTCTTC	TRBV6-5	NA	NA	TRBJ2-1
CASSSLAGEGYNEQFF	TGTGCCAGCAGTTCCCTAGCGGGAGAGGGTTACAATGAGCAGTTCTTC	TRBV12-3/TRBV12-4	few	TRBD2	TRBJ2-1
CASSSWGTGEDEQFF	TGTGCCAGCAGCTCCTGGGGGACAGGGGAGGATGAGCAGTTCTTC	TRBV11-1	NA	TRBD1	TRBJ2-1
CATREGGTEAFF	TGTGCCACCCGGGAGGGAGGGACTGAAGCTTTCTTT	TRBV19	NA	NA	TRBJ1-1
CASSGGGTGNTIYF	TGTGCCAGCAGCGGCGGGGGGACTGGAAACACCATATATTTT	TRBV9	NA	NA	TRBJ1-3
CATSRERQGAGKPQHF	TGTGCCACCAGCAGAGAAAGACAGGGGGCAGGGAAGCCCCAGCATTTT	TRBV15	few	TRBD1	TRBJ1-5
CASSLRQGAAGVEEQYF	TGTGCCAGCAGCTTGCGACAGGGGGCAGCGGGTGTCGAGGAGCAGTACTTC	TRBV13	NA	TRBD1	TRBJ2-7
CASSYAENQPQHF	TGCGCCAGCAGTTACGCGGAGAATCAGCCCCAGCATTTT	TRBV10-1	NA	NA	TRBJ1-5
CASSAQGLQKETQYF	TGTGCCAGCAGTGCCCAGGGACTTCAGAAAGAGACCCAGTACTTC	TRBV25-1	NA	NA	TRBJ2-5
CAISEGSGFYGYTF	TGTGCCATCAGTGAGGGGTCAGGGTTCTATGGCTACACCTTC	TRBV10-3	NA	NA	TRBJ1-2
CASSSDTDTQYF	TGTGCCAGCAGCTCAGACACAGATACGCAGTATTTT	TRBV9	few	NA	TRBJ2-3
CASSVWDRETQHF	TGCGCCAGCAGTGTCTGGGACAGAGAGACCCAGCACTTC	TRBV5-1	NA	TRBD1	TRBJ2-5
CASGGTSGDGILNGPPRETQYF	TGTGCCAGTGGGGGGACTAGCGGAGACGGAATTCTCAACGGCCCCCCACGAGAGACCCAGTACTTC	TRBV19	NA	TRBD2	TRBJ2-5
CASSLAGTGGVYSNQPQHF	TGTGCCAGCAGTTTAGCAGGGACAGGGGGTGTCTATAGCAATCAGCCCCAGCATTTT	TRBV12-3/TRBV12-4	NA	TRBD1	TRBJ1-5
CATDVGTAQPQFF	TGTGCCACCGACGTCGGGACTGCCCAGCCGCAGTTCTTC	TRBV6-1	NA	NA	TRBJ2-1
CASSQGGPYNEQCF	TGTGCCAGCAGCCAGGGGGGGCCCTACAATGAGCAGTGCTTC	TRBV11-2	NA	NA	TRBJ2-1
CASSQLRNGYTF	TGTGCCAGCAGCCAATTAAGAAATGGCTACACCTTC	TRBV7-2	NA	NA	TRBJ1-2
CASSPSGTFSSPLHF	TGTGCCAGCAGCCCCTCAGGAACTTTTTCTTCACCCCTCCACTTT	TRBV7-8	NA	NA	TRBJ1-6
CASSTNWSDGYTF	TGTGCCAGCAGCACGAACTGGAGTGATGGCTACACCTTC	TRBV2	once	NA	TRBJ1-2
CASSPSGEGRTLLYF	TGCGCCAGCAGCCCAAGCGGGGAGGGCCGAACGCTCCTGTATTTT	TRBV25-1	many	TRBD2	TRBJ2-3
CATSSVRGLHPETQYF	TGTGCCACCAGCAGTGTAAGGGGACTTCACCCGGAGACCCAGTACTTC	TRBV15	NA	NA	TRBJ2-5
CATSPRSEQYF	TGTGCCACCAGCCCACGGAGCGAGCAGTACTTC	TRBV24-1	NA	NA	TRBJ2-7
CASSIAGGSTQYF	TGTGCCAGTAGTATTGCGGGAGGAAGTACGCAGTATTTT	TRBV19	NA	TRBD2	TRBJ2-3
CSARGGREYEQHF	TGCAGCGCTCGGGGCGGGAGGGAATACGAGCAGCACTTC	TRBV20-1	NA	TRBD2	TRBJ2-7
CASSRLTSRPYNEQFF	TGTGCCAGCAGCCGCCTTACTAGTAGACCCTACAATGAGCAGTTCTTC	TRBV6-1	NA	NA	TRBJ2-1
CSATPESPYEQYF	TGCAGTGCTACCCCGGAGTCGCCCTACGAGCAGTACTTC	TRBV20-1	NA	NA	TRBJ2-7